This T cell receptor beta chain was identified during a study of T cell responses to AZD1222 COVID-19 vaccine. Study-wide context: Second-dose intervals of approximately 4 or approximately 12 weeks were pooled.

Overall study results and limits: It was only after the peak T cell response that any repertoires were sampled.

The method was immunoSEQ multiplex PCR; TCRdb's version includes in-frame clones alone and lacks a portion of them. The sample carries 90,000 to 120,000 clones, about 82% recorded once. Trimming stripped 0 bases from V and 6 bases from J, with 7 bases between. The CDR3 extends over 13 amino acids. Per germline, CDR1 MGHRA and CDR2 YSYEKL. Of note for this clone: The antigen is undetermined.

Sequenced material: peripheral blood, taken on day 0 of AZD1222 vaccination. The chain combines TRBV4-1 with TRBJ2-3, with D hard to call. This receptor was obtained from an adult in good health. CDR3 amino acids: CASSQDHWDTQYF. CDR3 nucleotide sequence: TGCGCCAGCAGCCAAGATCATTGGGATACGCAGTATTTT.